This T cell receptor beta chain was documented in a study of cytomegalovirus exposure and HLA in healthy donors. Overall study results and limits: The analysis excluded some indistinguishable V segments, including TRBV6-2 and TRBV6-3.

V was pared by 2 bases and J by 4 bases, with 15 bases between. The CDR3 has 15 amino acids. Germline V gene lookup returns CDR1 MNHEY and CDR2 SVGAGI. PCR amplification relied on 60 Vbeta primers (plus 13 Jbeta primers). The protocol was immunoSEQ multiplex PCR, while the TCRdb copy is restricted to in-frame clones and leaves out a portion. The sample lists 170,000 or so clones, just over 75% occurring once. A remark on this clone: Its antigen is unknown.

The gene calls are TRBV6-5 and TRBJ2-7, with a tentative D call TRBD2 (5 bases). The clonotype was recovered from a woman aged 60 to 75 in good health and CMV-seropositive. The sample comprised PBMCs. The CDR3 reads CASSYPKDGKYEQYF. The CDR3 DNA is TGTGCCAGCAGTTACCCAAAGGACGGGAAATACGAGCAGTACTTC.